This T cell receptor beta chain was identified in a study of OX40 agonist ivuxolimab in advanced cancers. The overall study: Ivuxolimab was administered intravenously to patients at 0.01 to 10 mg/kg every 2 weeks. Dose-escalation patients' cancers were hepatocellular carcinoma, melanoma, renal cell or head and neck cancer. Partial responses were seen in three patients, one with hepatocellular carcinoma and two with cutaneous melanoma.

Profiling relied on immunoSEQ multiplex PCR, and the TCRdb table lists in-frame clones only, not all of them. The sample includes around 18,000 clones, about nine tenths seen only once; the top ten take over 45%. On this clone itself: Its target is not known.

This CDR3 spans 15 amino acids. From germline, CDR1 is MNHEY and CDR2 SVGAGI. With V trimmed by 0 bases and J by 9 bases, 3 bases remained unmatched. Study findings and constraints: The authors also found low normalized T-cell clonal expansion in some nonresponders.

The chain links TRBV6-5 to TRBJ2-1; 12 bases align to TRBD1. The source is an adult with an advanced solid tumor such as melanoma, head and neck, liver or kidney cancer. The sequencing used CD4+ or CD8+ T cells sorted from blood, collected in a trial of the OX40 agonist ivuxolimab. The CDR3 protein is CASSYSGQGAFEQFF. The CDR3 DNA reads TGTGCCAGCAGTTACTCGGGACAGGGGGCGTTTGAGCAGTTCTTC.